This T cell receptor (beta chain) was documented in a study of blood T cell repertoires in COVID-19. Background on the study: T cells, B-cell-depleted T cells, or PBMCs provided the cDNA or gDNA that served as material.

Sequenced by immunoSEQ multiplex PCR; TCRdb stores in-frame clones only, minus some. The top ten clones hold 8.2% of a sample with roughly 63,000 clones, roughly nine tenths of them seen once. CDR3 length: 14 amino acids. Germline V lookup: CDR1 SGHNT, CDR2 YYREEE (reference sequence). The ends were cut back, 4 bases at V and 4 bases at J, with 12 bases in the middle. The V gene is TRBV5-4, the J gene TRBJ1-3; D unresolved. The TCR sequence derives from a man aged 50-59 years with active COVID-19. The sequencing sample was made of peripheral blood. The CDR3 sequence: CASSPEGMGNTIYF. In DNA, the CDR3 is TGTGCCAGCAGCCCAGAGGGAATGGGAAACACCATATATTTT.